The 10 T cell receptor beta chains in this list originate from one sample, sequenced in a study of blood T cells in healthy people across ages. Then a second PCR, running roughly 7 to 11 cycles, was carried out with a sample-barcoded 5' primer and a J-beta primer mix. Each CDR3 protein is one row after TCRdb ran MiXCR on the 5' RACE reads. The profile covers 980,000 or so distinct CDR3 sequences, with 48% appearing a single time and around 15% taken by the ten largest. The source material was blood. These TCRs come from a man aged 25 to 40 in good health.

The chain employs TRBV11-2 and TRBJ2-3; no reliable D call. The ends were cut back, 1 base at V and 0 bases at J, with 20 bases in the middle. Germline values: CDR1 SGHAT, CDR2 FQNNGV. The CDR3 is made up of 19 amino acids. The CDR3 protein is CASSLAFGVGLTSTDTQYF. The CDR3 DNA reads as TGTGCCAGCAGCTTAGCGTTTGGGGTCGGGCTAACAAGCACAGATACGCAGTATTTT.

This clonotype was found a few times. The rearrangement uses TRBV7-2 and TRBJ2-5, with 14 bases that match TRBD2. Trimming cost V 4 bases and J 5 bases; bases outside gene matches: 12. This CDR3 contains 18 residues. Germline CDR1 reads SGHTA; CDR2 reads FQGNSA. The CDR3 protein is CASSSGLGTSGGWETQYF. The CDR3 region has the DNA TGTGCCAGCAGCTCCGGCCTTGGGACTAGCGGGGGTTGGGAGACCCAGTACTTC.

For the CDR3, the DNA is TGTGCCAGCAGCGACGGGACACTGGACGGCTACACCTTC. As protein: CASSDGTLDGYTF. The V gene is TRBV9, the J gene TRBJ1-2, with D possibly matching TRBD1 (6 bases). Germline loops: CDR1 SGDLS, CDR2 YYNGEE. Trimming left V 3 bases short and J 8 bases short, with 14 bases between. The CDR3 runs 13 residues.

For this clonotype: This may be a read error: a much more frequent sequence differs by one nucleotide. The chain joins TRBV4-2 to TRBJ2-5, with a weak D call TRBD1 (5 bases). The J call is doubtful: the DNA matches TRBJ2-7 better. The germline V gene has CDR1 LGHNA and CDR2 YNFKEQ. This CDR3 comprises 15 residues. DNA for the CDR3: TGTGCCAACAGCCAAGAGGCAGGGTCCCACTACGAGCAGTACTTC. Residues: CANSQEAGSHYEQYF.

V is TRBV3-1 and J is TRBJ2-4; 13 positions agree with TRBD2. The CDR3 sequence is 17 residues long. With 4 bases clipped from V and 0 bases from J, the junction kept 3 bases outside the gene matches. CDR1 is LGHDT and CDR2 is YNNKEL in the germline V gene (reference sequence). CDR3: CASSRGLAGVAKNIQYF. The DNA of the CDR3 is TGTGCCAGCAGCCGCGGACTAGCGGGGGTAGCCAAAAACATTCAGTACTTC.

The chain has TRBV11-2 and TRBJ2-7; D gene ambiguous. Germline lookup yields CDR1 SGHAT and CDR2 FQNNGV. The CDR3 totals 15 residues. V lost 4 bases and J lost 0, with 13 bases in between. CDR3 region: CASSSTVPFSYEQYF. In nucleotides, the CDR3 is TGTGCCAGCAGCTCGACGGTTCCATTCTCCTACGAGCAGTACTTC.

With regard to this clonotype: This may arise from a read error, as a much more abundant clone is one base away. V and J are TRBV5-1 and TRBJ2-7; D is perhaps TRBD1 or TRBD2 (5 bases each). In germline, CDR1 is SGHRS, CDR2 YFSETQ. The CDR3 runs to 14 residues. Deletions cut 7 bases from V and 1 base from J, with 15 bases between. CDR3 sequence reads: CASARGTDSYEQYF. The CDR3 DNA reads as TGCGCCAGCGCCCGGGGCACGGATTCCTACGAGCAGTACTTC.

V is TRBV6-1 and J is TRBJ1-2; D uncertain. Germline lookup yields CDR1 MNHNS and CDR2 SASEGT. The CDR3 is 15 residues long. V was clipped by 3 bases and J by 5 bases, with 16 bases between them. The CDR3 coding sequence is TGTGCCAGCAGTGAGGAGCTCCGGGTACAGTATGGCTACACCTTC. Protein: CASSEELRVQYGYTF.

This clonotype occurred a few times. The DNA for the CDR3 is TGTGCCAGCAGCAGGACTAGCGGGGGGGCGGCCAAAAACATTCAGTACTTC. This sequence encodes CASSRTSGGAAKNIQYF. The V and J genes are TRBV7-2 and TRBJ2-4; 15 bases line up with TRBD2. Trimming took 5 bases from V and 1 from J; bases not matched to a gene: 3. Germline V gene sequence: CDR1 SGHTA, CDR2 FQGNSA. This CDR3 is 17 amino acids long.

This clonotype was detected ten times or more. CDR3 DNA: TGTGCCAGCAGCCAAGATCTAGCGGGGGGCCGGGAGCAGTACTTC. Its translation is CASSQDLAGGREQYF. The chain carries TRBV4-2 and TRBJ2-7; 11 bases align to TRBD2. V lost 0 bases to trimming and J lost 7 bases; unmatched junction nucleotides: 5. This CDR3 has 15 amino acids. The germline gives CDR1 LGHNA, CDR2 YNFKEQ.